One sample yielded the 22 T cell receptor beta chains listed below, sequenced in a study of tumor-infiltrating lymphocytes in primary liver carcinoma. The authors took blood RNA from unsorted whole blood and also extracted germline DNA. From around 520 ng of total RNA, TCR beta-specific cDNA was reverse-transcribed using a constant-region primer. Sequencing libraries for TCR beta derived from three nested multiplex PCR rounds that used slightly modified ARM-PCR. The first two PCR rounds used TRBV1-TRBV30 forward primers with a C-beta reverse primer, roughly 11 cycles each. TCRdb re-derived calls from the multiplex PCR reads in MiXCR, one entry per CDR3 protein. In the table there are 320,000 or so distinct CDR3 sequences, approximately 65% of which are singletons. The sample taken for sequencing was peripheral blood. Receptors originate from a man in his forties or fifties with primary liver carcinoma and hepatitis B virus infection.

Of note for this clonotype: One junction end does not reproduce the germline sequence, and a read error may be involved. The chain couples TRBV12-5 to TRBJ2-1; D is undetermined. Looked up from germline, CDR1 is LGHNT and CDR2 is FRNRAP. CDR3 length: 13 amino acids. In DNA form, the CDR3 reads TGTGCTGGTGGTTTGGACCGCTACAATGAGCAGTTCTTC. Encoded protein: CAGGLDRYNEQFF. The complete variable domain, with remaining parts taken from reference TRBV12-5 and TRBJ2-1, reads DARVTQTPRHKVTEMGQEVTMRCQPILGHNTVFWYRQTMMQGLELLAYFRNRAPLDDSGMPKDRFSAEMPDATLATLKIQPSEPRDSAVYFCAGGLDRYNEQFFGPGTRLTVL.

V usage is TRBV20-1 and J usage is TRBJ2-3; no definite D call. Germline V CDR1 and CDR2: DFQATT, SNEGSKA (reference sequence). The CDR3 runs to 13 residues. The V end was cut by 3 bases, the J end by 2 bases, with 9 bases between. The chain's CDR3 is CSARADLTDTQYF. Here the CDR3 DNA reads TGCAGTGCTAGGGCCGACCTCACAGATACGCAGTATTTT.

The rearrangement uses TRBV5-1 and TRBJ2-3; D unclear. This CDR3 contains 15 residues. Looked up from germline, CDR1 is SGHRS and CDR2 is YFSETQ. With 1 base removed from V and 0 bases from J, the gap between germline ends came to 9 bases. Here the CDR3 reads CASSLTSTSTDTQYF. CDR3 nucleotide sequence: TGCGCCAGCAGCTTGACATCAACTAGCACAGATACGCAGTATTTT.

This clonotype was seen at least ten times. The genes are TRBV5-5 and TRBJ2-7; 11 bases line up with TRBD1. The CDR3 has 14 amino acids. The V and J ends lost 4 bases and 7 bases, in that order; junction bases with no gene match: 7. Germline V gene lookup returns CDR1 SGHKS and CDR2 YYEKEE (reference sequence). The CDR3 nucleotides read TGTGCCAGCAGCCTCTTGGGGACAGGGGGAGAGCAGTACTTC. This codes for CASSLLGTGGEQYF.

With respect to this clonotype: A read error is possible here, since a much larger clone lies one base away. The J gene is TRBJ2-4, the V gene TRBV12-3 or TRBV12-4; TRBD2 agrees at 10 bases. The V segment lost 3 bases and the J segment 9 bases; nucleotides outside the gene matches: 11. The length of the CDR3 is 16 residues. CDR3 nucleotides: TGTGCCAGCAGTTTGCAGAGCGGGAGGGCCGAAACCATTCAGTACTTC. Translated: CASSLQSGRAETIQYF.

As for this clonotype: With a much larger clone just one base away, this may be a read error. A read error is likely, as this CDR3 ends without the conserved phenylalanine or tryptophan. The rearrangement links TRBV6-2 or TRBV6-3 to TRBJ1-1; the D is unclear. The CDR3 loop spans 13 amino acids. Looked up from germline, CDR1 is MNHEY and CDR2 is SVGEGT. V was pared by 6 bases and J by 1 base, with 9 bases between. The CDR3 protein is CASSASPNTEAFL. CDR3 DNA: TGTGCCAGCAGCGCCAGTCCGAACACTGAAGCTTTCCTT.

The chain couples TRBV30 to TRBJ2-3, with no clear D. The CDR3 spans 14 residues. The V end was cut by 5 bases, the J end by 2 bases, with 14 bases between. CDR1 and CDR2 (germline): GTSNPN, SVGIG (reference sequence). CDR3 nucleotides: TGTGCCTGGGGGATCAATCGTAACACAGATACGCAGTATTTT. Its protein is CAWGINRNTDTQYF.

The chain couples TRBV4-1 to TRBJ1-1; TRBD1 matches 7 bases. The CDR3 runs 15 residues. Germline V gives CDR1 MGHRA, CDR2 YSYEKL. V was pared by 4 bases and J by 3 bases, with 8 bases of the junction left unmatched. The CDR3 sequence is CASSPMTGSYTEAFF. Written as DNA, the CDR3 is TGCGCCAGCAGCCCGATGACAGGGAGTTACACTGAAGCTTTCTTT.

This clonotype is a singleton in its sample. Its ends do not fully match the called genes, so a read error is possible. The chain carries TRBV11-2 and TRBJ2-5; no clear D gene. This CDR3 contains 15 residues. Germline V gene lookup returns CDR1 SGHAT and CDR2 FQNNGV. Written as DNA, the CDR3 is TGTACCAGCAGCTTGGATAGGCACGACCAGGAGACCCAGTACTTC. Encoded protein: CTSSLDRHDQETQYF. Filled out from reference TRBV11-2 and TRBJ2-5, the complete variable domain reads EAGVAQSPRYKIIEKRQSVAFWCNPISGHATLYWYQQILGQGPKLLIQFQNNGVVDDSQLPKDRFSAERLKGVDSTLKIQPAKLEDSAVYLCTSSLDRHDQETQYFGPGTRLLVL.

The rearrangement joins TRBV6-5 to TRBJ2-7; 9 bases line up with TRBD1. The CDR3 loop spans 14 amino acids. The V and J ends lost 6 bases and 12 bases, in that order; junction bases with no gene match: 15. The V gene's germline CDR1 is MNHEY and CDR2 SVGAGI. The CDR3 bases are TGTGCCAGCAGCCGACGGACAGGGGAGGACGAACGGTACTTC. Residues: CASSRRTGEDERYF.

The V and J genes are TRBV12-3 or TRBV12-4 and TRBJ2-1; D call uncertain. Trimming removed 6 bases from V and 4 bases from J, with 7 bases in between. CDR3 size: 12 residues. The CDR3 DNA reads TGTGCCAGCAGCAAACGGTACAATGAGCAGTTCTTC. Its protein product is CASSKRYNEQFF.

The table lists this clonotype with many counts. V and J are TRBV29-1 and TRBJ2-1, with D hard to call. Trimming cost V 5 bases and J 0 bases, with 8 bases left between them. This CDR3 has 13 amino acids. From germline, CDR1 is SQVTM and CDR2 ANQGSEA. Written as DNA, the CDR3 is TGCAGCGTTATCGGCAGCTCCTACAATGAGCAGTTCTTC. This gives the protein CSVIGSSYNEQFF.

This chain connects TRBV5-6 to TRBJ2-1, with 7 bases aligning to TRBD2. This CDR3 has 18 residues. Germline loops: CDR1 SGHDT, CDR2 YYEEEE. V lost 4 bases, J lost 10 bases, and 23 bases stayed unmatched. The CDR3 nucleotides are TGTGCCAGCAGCCAGGGACTACCGGGAGTGATGTTGTCCTACGAGCAGTTCTTC. It codes for CASSQGLPGVMLSYEQFF.

In the case of this clonotype: It is likely a read error, because the conserved phenylalanine at the end of the CDR3 is missing. The V and J genes are TRBV4-3 and TRBJ2-1; D uncertain. Looked up from germline, CDR1 is LGHNA and CDR2 is YSLEER. The CDR3 totals 15 residues. The CDR3 sequence: CAGSQDLAVYNEQFL. The CDR3 DNA sequence: TGCGCCGGCAGCCAAGATCTCGCGGTGTACAATGAGCAGTTCTTA.

This chain links TRBV4-2 with TRBJ2-3, with no clear D. The V and J ends lost 4 bases and 2 bases respectively, with 7 bases between them. The CDR3 has 13 residues. Germline assignment: CDR1 LGHNA and CDR2 YNFKEQ. The DNA of the CDR3 is TGTGCCAGCAGCCGAGTCGACACAGATACGCAGTATTTT. Encoded protein: CASSRVDTDTQYF.

The chain recombines TRBV6-5 with TRBJ2-1; D is uncertain. With 5 bases removed from V and 1 base from J, the gap between germline ends came to 6 bases. CDR1 is MNHEY, CDR2 SVGAGI, per germline. There are 13 residues in the CDR3. CDR3 in amino acids: CASSRPSYNEQFF. The CDR3 DNA is TGTGCCAGCAGTCGACCATCCTACAATGAGCAGTTCTTC.

About this clonotype itself: A much larger clone sits a single nucleotide away, making a read error possible. This sequence joins TRBV29-1 and TRBJ1-1; D remains ambiguous. This CDR3 region has 11 residues. CDR1 is SQVTM, CDR2 ANQGSEA, per germline. Trimming left V 5 bases short and J 7 bases short, with 11 bases between. CDR3: CSVPHGYEAFF. The CDR3 region has the DNA TGCAGCGTTCCACACGGGTATGAAGCTTTCTTT.

There are many counts of this clonotype. The chain is built from TRBV29-1 and TRBJ1-1; 9 bases map to TRBD1. Per the germline V gene, CDR1 is SQVTM and CDR2 is ANQGSEA. There are 15 residues in the CDR3. With V trimmed by 2 bases and J by 4 bases, 8 bases remained unmatched. DNA of the CDR3: TGCAGCGTTGAAAGAGCGGGACAGGGAATCACTGAAGCTTTCTTT. It is translated as CSVERAGQGITEAFF.

This clonotype was counted ten times or more. The chain has TRBV29-1 and TRBJ1-3; D call uncertain. The CDR3 contains 12 residues. Trimming took off 3 bases at V and 3 bases at J, with 6 bases between the two ends. Germline V lookup: CDR1 SQVTM, CDR2 ANQGSEA. The CDR3 region has the DNA TGCAGCGTTGAGGGAGATGGAAACACCATATATTTT. Translation gives CSVEGDGNTIYF. Supplemented by reference TRBV29-1 and TRBJ1-3, the full variable domain reads SAVISQKPSRDICQRGTSLTIQCQVDSQVTMMFWYRQQPGQSLTLIATANQGSEATYESGFVIDKFPISRPNLTFSTLTVSNMSPEDSSIYLCSVEGDGNTIYFGEGSWLTVV.

With respect to this clonotype: A much larger clone lies a single base off, so this may be a read error. V and J are TRBV4-1 and TRBJ2-2; no clear D. The CDR3 extends over 14 amino acids. The germline V gene encodes CDR1 MGHRA and CDR2 YSYEKL. Trimming removed 0 bases at V and 4 bases at J, with 6 bases between. CDR3 residues: CASSQDPVTGELFF. As DNA, the CDR3 is TGCGCCAGCAGCCAAGATCCCGTCACCGGGGAGCTGTTTTTT.

This clonotype has just a few counts. V and J are TRBV7-9 and TRBJ2-1; 10 bases fit TRBD2. J was trimmed by 5 bases and V by 0 bases; bases with no gene match: 10. Per the germline V gene, CDR1 is SEHNR and CDR2 is FQNEAQ (reference sequence). This CDR3 contains 18 residues. In DNA form, the CDR3 reads TGTGCCAGCAGCTTAGCGGAAACCTTAGCGGGAGGTAACAATGAGCAGTTCTTC. Its protein is CASSLAETLAGGNNEQFF. Supplemented by reference TRBV7-9 and TRBJ2-1, the full variable domain reads DTGVSQNPRHKITKRGQNVTFRCDPISEHNRLYWYRQTLGQGPEFLTYFQNEAQLEKSRLLSDRFSAERPKGSFSTLEIQRTEQGDSAMYLCASSLAETLAGGNNEQFFGPGTRLTVL.

V gene TRBV11-2 combines with J gene TRBJ2-1, with D maybe TRBD2 (5 bases). CDR3 length: 15 amino acids. The V gene's germline CDR1 is SGHAT and CDR2 FQNNGV. Trimming shortened V by 7 bases and J by 10 bases, and 23 bases separated the two germline ends. CDR3: CASIQVSGIGNEQFF. The CDR3 region has the DNA TGTGCCAGCATTCAGGTGTCGGGGATTGGCAACGAGCAGTTCTTC.